Reported below is one TCR beta chain. Its antigen is as yet unknown. The sample originates from a study of CXCR3-negative and CXCR3-positive naive CD8 T cells. Study overall: Each library held about 1.5 +/- 0.3 million TRB reads, approximately 140 million in total.

The CDR3 sequence is 17 residues long. Germline CDR1 is MDHEN and CDR2 is SYDVKM. Study-level points and caveats: Memory CD8+ cells showed much lower diversity, while both naive subsets displayed comparably high diversity. Naive cells with CXCR3 showed TRB CDR3s that were more hydrophobic than those in CXCR3-negative naive cells.

The authors made the TRB cDNA libraries by 5' RACE using UMI labels. TCRdb reprocessed the 5' RACE reads, with one entry per CDR3 protein and no DNA. The listing contains about 60,000 distinct CDR3 sequences. Cells classed as naive CD8+ T cells were CD45RO-CCR7+CD27+CD95-. This chain links TRBV28 with TRBJ2-2; without DNA, the TCRdb call of TRBD1 cannot be checked. This TCR came from a human donor in good health. Some clones in this sample may be carry-over from other donors' samples. Specimen: naive CXCR3+ CD8+ T cells from blood. Described subset: CD45RO-CCR7+CD27+CD95- naive CD8+ T cells expressing CXCR3 (TNR3+). CDR3 region: CASSLTVPGTSTGELFF.